This T cell receptor beta chain was sequenced for a study of blood T cell repertoires in COVID-19. About the research overall: The cDNA or gDNA used as material had been derived from T cells, B-cell-depleted T cells, or PBMCs.

V was cut by 1 base and J by 1 base, with 7 bases left in between. Germline V gene sequence: CDR1 SGHTA, CDR2 FQGTGA. This CDR3 spans 14 amino acids. Profiled with immunoSEQ multiplex PCR; TCRdb holds only in-frame clones, not every one. This table has some 450,000 clones, around 88% appearing once. In Seattle, patients joined the study during active infection and were tracked longitudinally. Sequencing was performed on peripheral blood. The TCR was taken from a woman aged 45-65 years with COVID-19, enrolled during active disease. The gene calls are TRBV7-3 and TRBJ1-1, with no clear D. In DNA, the CDR3 is TGTGCCAGCAGCTTAAGATCAGAGAACACTGAAGCTTTCTTT. This translates into CASSLRSENTEAFF.